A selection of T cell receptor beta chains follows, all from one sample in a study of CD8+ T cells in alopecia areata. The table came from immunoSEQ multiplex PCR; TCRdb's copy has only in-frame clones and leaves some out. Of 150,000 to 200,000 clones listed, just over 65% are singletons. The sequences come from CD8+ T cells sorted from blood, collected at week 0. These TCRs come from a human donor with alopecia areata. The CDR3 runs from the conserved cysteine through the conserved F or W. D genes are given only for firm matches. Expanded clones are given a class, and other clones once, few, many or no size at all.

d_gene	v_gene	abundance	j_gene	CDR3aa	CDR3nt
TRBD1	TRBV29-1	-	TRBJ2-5	CSVEVGDRGGTQYF	TGCAGCGTTGAAGTGGGCGACAGGGGCGGGACCCAGTACTTC
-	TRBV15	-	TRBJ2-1	CATSGRGYNEQFF	TGTGCCACCAGCGGCCGGGGGTACAATGAGCAGTTCTTC
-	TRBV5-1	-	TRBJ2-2	CASNPEAGELFF	TGCGCCAGCAACCCGGAAGCCGGGGAGCTGTTTTTT
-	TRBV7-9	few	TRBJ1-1	CASSLAPGGEAFF	TGTGCCAGCAGCTTAGCGCCGGGAGGAGAAGCTTTCTTT
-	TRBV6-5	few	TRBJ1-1	CASSYGGGNTEAFF	TGTGCCAGCAGTTATGGAGGAGGGAACACTGAAGCTTTCTTT
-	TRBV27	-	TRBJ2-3	CASSLPSTDTQYF	TGTGCCAGCTCCCTCCCGAGCACAGATACGCAGTATTTT
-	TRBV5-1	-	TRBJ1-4	CASSLRGWKAEKLFF	TGCGCCAGCAGCCTCCGCGGGTGGAAGGCCGAAAAACTGTTTTTT
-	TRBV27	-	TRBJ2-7	CASSLSSGDYEQYF	TGTGCCAGCAGTTTATCCAGCGGAGACTACGAGCAGTACTTC
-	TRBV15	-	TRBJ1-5	CATSRDRGINQPQHF	TGTGCCACCAGCAGAGATCGTGGCATCAATCAGCCCCAGCATTTT
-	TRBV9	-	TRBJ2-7	CASSQGKSSYEQYF	TGTGCCAGCAGCCAGGGGAAAAGCTCCTACGAGCAGTACTTC
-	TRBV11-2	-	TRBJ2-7	CASSLGQASYEQYF	TGTGCCAGCAGCTTAGGACAGGCGAGCTACGAGCAGTACTTC
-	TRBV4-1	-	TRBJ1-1	CASSPKQLNTEAFF	TGCGCCAGCAGTCCAAAACAGCTGAACACTGAAGCTTTCTTT
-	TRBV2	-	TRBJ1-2	CASSGRASDGYTF	TGTGCCAGCAGTGGCAGGGCTTCCGATGGCTACACCTTC
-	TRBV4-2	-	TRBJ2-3	CASRSTDTQYF	TGTGCCAGCAGAAGCACAGATACGCAGTATTTT
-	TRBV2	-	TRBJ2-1	CASSEQAGGANEQFF	TGTGCCAGCAGTGAACAGGCAGGGGGGGCCAATGAGCAGTTCTTC
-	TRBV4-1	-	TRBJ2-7	CASSQVLASSYEQYF	TGCGCCAGCAGCCAAGTTTTGGCCAGCTCCTACGAGCAGTACTTC
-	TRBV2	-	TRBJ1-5	CASGMGGGNQPQHF	TGTGCCAGTGGGATGGGGGGAGGCAATCAGCCCCAGCATTTT
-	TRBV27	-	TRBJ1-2	CASSEIGGAYGYTF	TGTGCCAGCAGCGAAATCGGGGGAGCCTATGGCTACACCTTC
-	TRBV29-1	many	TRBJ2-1	CSVGLSSYNEQFF	TGCAGCGTTGGACTGAGCTCCTACAATGAGCAGTTCTTC
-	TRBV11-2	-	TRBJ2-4	CASSPRGKNIQYF	TGTGCCAGCAGCCCCAGGGGAAAAAACATTCAGTACTTC
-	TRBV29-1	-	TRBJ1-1	CSVGEQGRMNTEAFF	TGCAGCGTTGGGGAACAGGGTCGAATGAACACTGAAGCTTTCTTT
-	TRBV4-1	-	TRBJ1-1	CASSQSRGLGTEAFF	TGCGCCAGCAGCCAATCGAGGGGGTTAGGGACTGAAGCTTTCTTT
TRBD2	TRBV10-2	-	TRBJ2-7	CASMGVRGGYEQYF	TGCGCCAGCATGGGAGTACGGGGGGGCTACGAGCAGTACTTC
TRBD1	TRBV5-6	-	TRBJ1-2	CASSFGQGSSGYTF	TGTGCCAGCAGCTTTGGACAGGGGAGCAGTGGCTACACCTTC
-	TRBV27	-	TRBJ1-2	CASSPGSSGYTF	TGTGCCAGCAGTCCCGGCTCGAGTGGCTACACCTTC
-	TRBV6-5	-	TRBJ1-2	CASSYGGSYGYTF	TGTGCCAGCAGTTACGGGGGTAGCTATGGCTACACCTTC
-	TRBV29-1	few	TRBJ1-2	CSFWEGSYYGYTF	TGCAGCTTCTGGGAGGGGAGTTACTATGGCTACACCTTC
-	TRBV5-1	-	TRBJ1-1	CASSLDPGRRYTEAFF	TGCGCCAGCAGCTTGGATCCGGGACGTCGATACACTGAAGCTTTCTTT
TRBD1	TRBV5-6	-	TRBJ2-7	CASSFGTASYEQYF	TGTGCCAGCAGCTTTGGGACAGCCTCCTACGAGCAGTACTTC
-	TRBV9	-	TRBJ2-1	CASSQIRDEQFF	TGTGCCAGCAGCCAAATTCGTGATGAGCAGTTCTTC
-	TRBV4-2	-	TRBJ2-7	CASSPIQDTLYEQYF	TGTGCCAGCAGCCCCATTCAGGACACCCTCTACGAGCAGTACTTC
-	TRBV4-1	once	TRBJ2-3	CASSQDRATDTQYF	TGCGCCAGCAGCCAAGATCGGGCAACAGATACGCAGTATTTT
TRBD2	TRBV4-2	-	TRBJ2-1	CASSPGLAGGAYNEQFF	TGTGCCAGCAGCCCCGGACTAGCGGGGGGGGCTTACAATGAGCAGTTCTTC
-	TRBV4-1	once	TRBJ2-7	CASSQERQSSYEQYF	TGCGCCAGCAGCCAAGAGCGACAGTCTTCCTACGAGCAGTACTTC
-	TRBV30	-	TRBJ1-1	CAWGQYMNTEAFF	TGTGCCTGGGGCCAGTACATGAACACTGAAGCTTTCTTT
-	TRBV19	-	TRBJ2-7	CASTLSGGGQIYEQYF	TGTGCCAGTACTCTCTCCGGAGGAGGACAGATCTACGAGCAGTACTTC
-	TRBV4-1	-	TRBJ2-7	CASSQESSSTSSYEQYF	TGCGCCAGCAGCCAAGAGAGTAGCTCTACCTCCTCCTACGAGCAGTACTTC
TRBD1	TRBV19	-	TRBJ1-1	CASKPRGPQEAFF	TGTGCCAGCAAACCCAGGGGGCCCCAAGAAGCTTTCTTT
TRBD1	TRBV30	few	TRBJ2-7	CAWSPRDSYEQYF	TGTGCCTGGAGTCCCCGGGACAGCTACGAGCAGTACTTC
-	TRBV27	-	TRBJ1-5	CASSLGTYSNQPQHF	TGTGCCAGCAGTTTAGGGACGTATAGCAATCAGCCCCAGCATTTT